This T cell receptor beta chain emerged from a study of blood T cell repertoires in COVID-19 (dated by TCRdb to the early 2020s). With regard to the full study: The collaborator samples originated in the United States, Italy and Spain and spanned the acute and convalescent phases of COVID-19. The material from the prospective study consisted of cDNA or gDNA derived from T cells, B-cell-depleted T cells, or PBMCs. The dataset comprised deeply sampled blood TCRbeta repertoires from subjects exposed to, actively infected with, or recovered from COVID-19. The repertoires were made available in a free public database intended to serve as a resource for research on the immune response to SARS-CoV-2. The samples were drawn from two sources: the first 160 participants of the ongoing ImmuneRACE study, and 1,000 to 1,500 subjects contributed by 6 global collaborators. Nearly every sample came with metadata listing a de-identified subject ID, COVID-19 status, age in years and sex. Where HLA class I and class II types were available, the types were taken from metadata supplied by the sample provider, not from assay-based typing. Results the study describes overall, beyond this receptor: Clinical and demographic metadata were provided uncurated, with the amount varying by source and participant.

Participants in the prospective study were aged roughly 18 to 89 years, lived in about two dozen United States geographic areas, and enrolled through a virtual design. In the prospective study, cohorts were assigned on the basis of participant-reported clinical history obtained from a screening survey and a study questionnaire. Recovered participants in ImmuneRACE Cohort 3 were defined as having two consecutive negative NP/OP PCR tests, clearance from a healthcare professional, or resolution of symptoms. In the prospective study, mobile phlebotomists collected whole blood, serum and a nasopharyngeal or oropharyngeal swab from each participant. Prospective study participants could optionally give additional blood draws and questionnaires over a roughly 2-month period. Before DNA extraction, blood samples from the prospective study were shipped at room temperature or frozen. The germline V gene (reference sequence) sets CDR1 to SEHNR and CDR2 to FQNEAQ. V is cut back by 4 bases and J by 6 bases, with 8 bases in the junction unmatched. Measured from the cysteine to the phenylalanine, the CDR3 is 15 residues long. The kept DNA is CDR3 alone, 45 bases in frame from the first base.

As regards this clone: What antigen it recognizes has not been identified. No much larger clonotype is one base removed from it; base qualities were not supplied.

TCRbeta CDR3 regions were amplified from genomic DNA by means of the immunoSEQ Assay, a bias-controlled multiplex PCR. Per the authors' processing: Within the assay, amplification of reference gene primers was used to estimate how many nucleated cells each sample contained. To quantify the absolute abundance of each unique TCRbeta CDR3 rearrangement, sequence reads were collapsed and filtered. For each sample, productive Simpson clonality was calculated as the square root of Simpson's diversity index over productive rearrangements. TCRdb took this table from immuneACCESS and kept in-frame rearrangements with V and J called. Such tables lack part of the clones; where checked against another copy, unresolved V genes explain under half of the gap, and the rest is unexplained. V and J calls and clone size are given by that table; D and trimming were obtained from the DNA. The sample table lists about 470,000 clones, about nine tenths of them with a count of one. Around 0.7% of the sample rests with the top ten.

The sequenced sample consisted of PBMCs or T cells enriched from blood (not recorded which). The receptor was isolated from a woman under 30 who had recovered from COVID-19. The receptor chain draws on TRBV7-9 and TRBJ1-2; TRBD1 agrees with 10 junctional bases. The nucleotide sequence is TGTGCCAGCAGCTCCGCGACAGGGGGCAGGGATGGCTACACCTTC. This yields the protein CASSSATGGRDGYTF.